One sample yielded the 28 T cell receptor beta chains listed below, sequenced in a study of T cells after yellow fever vaccination. Each CDR3 protein gets one entry after TCRdb re-called the 5' RACE reads with MiXCR. Of roughly 300,000 distinct CDR3 sequences listed, roughly 8% are singletons. This sample comprised PBMCs, obtained about 49 days after the first yellow fever vaccination. Source of these receptors: a man aged 18 to 29 who received the YFV17D yellow fever vaccine.

A few counts support this clonotype. This chain joins TRBV6-5 and TRBJ1-1; D perhaps matches TRBD1 (5 bases). The length of the CDR3 is 11 residues. The V gene lost 7 bases and the J gene lost 6 bases, with 9 bases spanning the gap. Germline-derived CDR1 and CDR2 are MNHEY and SVGAGI. CDR3 DNA sequence: TGTGCCAGCAAGCAGGGAGCTGAAGCTTTCTTT. Its protein product is CASKQGAEAFF.

The chain combines TRBV7-2 with TRBJ1-2; a weak D match, TRBD1 (6 bases). Germline CDR1 reads SGHTA; CDR2 reads FQGNSA. V shed 4 bases and J shed 0 bases, with 9 bases lying between them. The CDR3 is made up of 14 amino acids. The CDR3 sequence: CASSSRDTNYGYTF. Here the CDR3 DNA reads TGTGCCAGCAGCTCCAGGGACACTAACTATGGCTACACCTTC.

This clonotype appeared many times. The chain joins TRBV20-1 to TRBJ1-6; TRBD1 might be the D (5 bases). Germline V lookup: CDR1 DFQATT, CDR2 SNEGSKA (reference sequence). The CDR3 loop spans 15 amino acids. V was shortened by 3 bases and J by 7 bases, with 16 bases between the two germline ends. CDR3 in amino acids: CSASSSQGGNSPLHF. The DNA of the CDR3 is TGCAGTGCTAGTTCCTCCCAGGGAGGGAATTCACCCCTCCACTTT.

This rearrangement joins TRBV7-9 to TRBJ2-1; no firm D call. This CDR3 spans 12 amino acids. Per the germline V gene, CDR1 is SEHNR and CDR2 is FQNEAQ (reference sequence). V was pared by 4 bases and J by 5 bases, with 6 bases between. The CDR3 nucleotides are TGTGCCAGCAGCTCACCTAACAATGAGCAGTTCTTC. Encoded protein: CASSSPNNEQFF.

A few counts support this clonotype. This rearrangement joins TRBV11-2 to TRBJ2-2; D is uncertain. Trimming removed 10 bases from V and 3 bases from J, with 27 bases in between. This CDR3 region has 18 residues. Germline CDR1 reads SGHAT; CDR2 reads FQNNGV. CDR3 sequence reads: CAIEARSRSGMDTGELFF. The CDR3 DNA sequence: TGTGCCATCGAAGCGAGGAGCAGATCAGGAATGGACACCGGGGAGCTGTTTTTT.

Many counts were recorded for this clonotype. The V gene is TRBV27, the J gene TRBJ1-4; tentative D call: TRBD1 (5 bases). Germline-derived CDR1 and CDR2 are MNHEY and SMNVEV (reference sequence). The ends were cut back, 0 bases at V and 8 bases at J, with 13 bases in the middle. The CDR3 loop spans 15 amino acids. The CDR3 here is CASSLSTRGSEKLFF. DNA for the CDR3: TGTGCCAGCAGTTTATCGACCCGGGGGAGCGAAAAACTGTTTTTT.

This clonotype was observed many times. CDR3 sequence reads: CASSFKVGTATGELFF. The CDR3 DNA reads as TGTGCCAGCAGTTTCAAAGTCGGGACAGCCACCGGGGAGCTGTTTTTT. V usage is TRBV6-2 or TRBV6-3 and J usage is TRBJ2-2; 7 bases line up with TRBD1. This CDR3 is 16 amino acids long. The ends lost 4 bases at V and 4 bases at J; junction bases unmatched: 9. The germline V gene encodes CDR1 MNHEY and CDR2 SVGEGT.

This clonotype was seen more than once but under ten times. The chain joins TRBV6-5 to TRBJ2-1; the D gene could be TRBD1 or TRBD2 (5 bases each). Trimming took 0 bases from V and 9 from J, leaving 18 bases between them. The CDR3 totals 16 residues. Germline V gives CDR1 MNHEY, CDR2 SVGAGI. CDR3 sequence reads: CASSYSEWGTYGEQFF. The CDR3 coding sequence is TGTGCCAGCAGTTACTCTGAGTGGGGGACGTACGGTGAGCAGTTCTTC.

This clonotype turned up a few times. The V gene is TRBV7-9, the J gene TRBJ2-2; D is undetermined. The germline V gene has CDR1 SEHNR and CDR2 FQNEAQ (reference sequence). The CDR3 sequence is 15 residues long. V was shortened by 0 bases and J by 3 bases, with 8 bases between the two germline ends. CDR3 sequence reads: CASSLAPGDTGELFF. The CDR3 bases are TGTGCCAGCAGCTTAGCGCCTGGGGACACCGGGGAGCTGTTTTTT.

This clonotype was seen only a few times. The rearrangement uses TRBV6-2 or TRBV6-3 and TRBJ2-7; 9 bases align to TRBD2. The CDR3 totals 14 residues. V shed 4 bases, J shed 6 bases, and the junction held 7 bases outside the gene matches. CDR1 is MNHEY and CDR2 is SVGEGT in the germline V gene. The CDR3 reads CASSSSGATGEQYV. The CDR3 coding sequence is TGTGCCAGCAGTTCTAGCGGGGCAACGGGCGAGCAGTACGTC.

The chain employs TRBV4-1 and TRBJ2-7; the match to TRBD2 covers 10 bases. Germline CDR1 reads MGHRA; CDR2 reads YSYEKL. Trimming took 1 base from V and 0 from J; bases not matched to a gene: 9. The length of the CDR3 is 18 residues. Here the CDR3 DNA reads TGCGCCAGCAGCCAAGCAACTAGCGGGGTGATTAGCTCCTACGAGCAGTACGTC. It yields the protein CASSQATSGVISSYEQYV.

The CDR3 DNA is TGTGCCAGCAGCTTAGCGGGGGGACAGGGTCCCTACGAGCAGTACTTC. It translates to CASSLAGGQGPYEQYF. This chain joins TRBV7-6 and TRBJ2-7, with TRBD1 matching over 9 bases. J lost 2 bases, V lost 0 bases, and 5 bases had no gene match. CDR1 is SGHVS and CDR2 is FNYEAQ in the germline V gene. The CDR3 is made up of 16 amino acids.

The table lists this clonotype with many counts. The genes are TRBV2 and TRBJ2-1; 9 bases are a match to TRBD2. V lost 7 bases, J lost 7 bases, and 5 bases stayed unmatched. The germline CDR1 and CDR2 sequences are SNHLY and FYNNEI. This CDR3 comprises 13 residues. CDR3: CASNRGGANEQFF. The CDR3, as DNA: TGTGCCAGCAACCGCGGGGGGGCAAATGAGCAGTTCTTC.

The J gene is TRBJ2-1, the V gene TRBV20-1; D gene unclear. CDR3 length: 14 amino acids. In germline, CDR1 is DFQATT, CDR2 SNEGSKA (reference sequence). The V gene lost 5 bases and the J gene lost 4 bases, with 15 bases spanning the gap. CDR3 amino acids: CSASWMARYNEQFF. The CDR3 DNA reads as TGCAGTGCTTCCTGGATGGCCCGGTACAATGAGCAGTTCTTC.

The CDR3 reads CASSLGWAGAQPQHF. In nucleotides, the CDR3 is TGTGCCAGCAGTTTAGGGTGGGCAGGGGCGCAGCCCCAGCATTTT. The chain has TRBV12-3 or TRBV12-4 and TRBJ1-5; TRBD1 is a possible D gene (6 bases). The CDR3 length is 15 residues. V was pared by 1 base and J by 7 bases, with 14 bases between.

Written as DNA, the CDR3 is TGTGCCAGTCGGTGGTTCCTAGCGGGGGGCACAGATACGCAGTATTTT. Translating it yields CASRWFLAGGTDTQYF. V usage is TRBV6-1 and J usage is TRBJ2-3; 10 nucleotides line up with TRBD2. Per germline, CDR1 MNHNS and CDR2 SASEGT. V shed 9 bases and J 1 base; nucleotides not matched to a gene: 10. CDR3 length: 16 amino acids.

V usage is TRBV5-1 and J usage is TRBJ1-3; D is unclear. Trimming cost V 1 base and J 4 bases, with 9 bases left between them. Germline-derived CDR1 and CDR2 are SGHRS and YFSETQ. The CDR3 spans 14 residues. The CDR3 is CASSLIGHGNTIYF. DNA of the CDR3: TGCGCCAGCAGCTTGATTGGTCACGGAAACACCATATATTTT.

The chain employs TRBV6-5 and TRBJ1-1; tentative D call: TRBD1 (6 bases). The germline V gene has CDR1 MNHEY and CDR2 SVGAGI. This CDR3 spans 13 amino acids. V was trimmed by 2 bases and J by 7 bases, leaving 11 bases between them. CDR3 region: CASSYPGQVEAFF. CDR3 sequence (DNA): TGTGCCAGCAGTTACCCGGGACAAGTTGAAGCTTTCTTT.

This clonotype was seen ten or more times. The V gene is TRBV4-2, the J gene TRBJ2-7; no reliable D call. The CDR3 contains 14 residues. V was pared by 1 base and J by 3 bases, with 10 bases between. CDR1 and CDR2 (germline): LGHNA, YNFKEQ. CDR3 coding DNA: TGTGCCAGCAGCCAAGGTTTACAACTCTACGAGCAGTACTTC. Translating it yields CASSQGLQLYEQYF.

This clonotype was counted only a few times. CDR3 residues: CASSQSNHVDRVPETQYF. CDR3 bases: TGCGCCAGCAGTCAATCGAATCATGTGGACAGGGTCCCGGAGACCCAGTACTTC. The rearrangement uses TRBV23-1 and TRBJ2-5, with 8 bases aligning to TRBD1. TRBV23-1 is reported as an ORF; its role is uncertain. With 0 bases clipped from V and 5 bases from J, the junction kept 14 bases outside the gene matches. This CDR3 has 18 amino acids.

This clonotype was detected ten times or more. J is TRBJ1-1 and V is TRBV12-3 or TRBV12-4; the D is unclear. The V end lost 3 bases, the J end lost 0 bases, and 5 bases lay between the germline ends. This CDR3 has 13 residues. For the CDR3, the DNA is TGTGCCAGCAGTTTTCAGGTGAACACTGAAGCTTTCTTT. This codes for CASSFQVNTEAFF.

The CDR3 spells CASTGRRATGELFF. CDR3 DNA sequence: TGTGCCAGCACAGGACGGCGAGCGACCGGGGAGCTGTTTTTT. This chain connects TRBV12-3 or TRBV12-4 to TRBJ2-2; D unresolved. Trimming removed 7 bases from V and 5 bases from J, with 14 bases in between. The CDR3 is 14 amino acids.

There are a few counts of this clonotype. The chain links TRBV4-1 to TRBJ1-5; D possibly corresponds to TRBD1 (5 bases). The length of the CDR3 is 14 residues. CDR1 is MGHRA and CDR2 is YSYEKL in the germline V gene. Trimming shortened V by 4 bases and J by 5 bases, and 12 bases separated the two germline ends. As DNA, the CDR3 is TGCGCCAGCAGCCCGCCGGGACCTCATCAGCCCCAGCATTTT. Its protein is CASSPPGPHQPQHF.

This clonotype was counted ten times or more. The chain couples TRBV9 to TRBJ1-1, with D tentatively TRBD1 (5 bases). Per the germline V gene, CDR1 is SGDLS and CDR2 is YYNGEE. Between the trimmed V and J ends, which lost 3 bases and 3 bases, there was a span of 9 bases. The CDR3 extends over 13 amino acids. The CDR3 region is CASSGRADTEAFF. As DNA, the CDR3 is TGTGCCAGCAGCGGCAGGGCGGACACTGAAGCTTTCTTT.

This clonotype was counted a few times. The rearrangement uses TRBV4-1 and TRBJ2-7; D may be TRBD1 (6 bases). This CDR3 has 15 residues. Trimming removed 2 bases at V and 5 bases at J, with 16 bases between. Germline V gene sequence: CDR1 MGHRA, CDR2 YSYEKL. Here the CDR3 reads CASSQSTGSFNEQYF. DNA for the CDR3: TGCGCCAGCAGCCAATCGACAGGTTCGTTCAACGAGCAGTACTTC.

This clonotype was observed a handful of times. The genes are TRBV7-2 and TRBJ2-5; 9 bases line up with TRBD2. V shed 8 bases and J 4 bases; nucleotides not matched to a gene: 8. CDR1 is SGHTA, CDR2 FQGNSA, per germline. This CDR3 contains 14 residues. For the CDR3, the DNA is TGTGCCAGCTCCTTAGCGGGGGCCCTAGAGACCCAGTACTTC. Its translation is CASSLAGALETQYF.

This clonotype came up a few times. The V call is TRBV27, the J call TRBJ1-2; D is perhaps TRBD1 (6 bases). The CDR3 is 12 residues long. From germline, CDR1 is MNHEY and CDR2 SMNVEV (reference sequence). Trimming took off 6 bases at V and 7 bases at J, with 12 bases between the two ends. The DNA of the CDR3 is TGTGCCAGCAGACGACAGGAAGGTGGCTACACCTTC. Amino acids: CASRRQEGGYTF.

The genes are TRBV7-6 and TRBJ2-7, with 8 bases matching TRBD2. The CDR3 is 17 residues long. Germline loops: CDR1 SGHVS, CDR2 FNYEAQ. The trim removed 5 bases at V and 0 bases at J, leaving 12 bases unmatched. CDR3 DNA sequence: TGTGCCAGCAGCCTCGGCCCCAGCGGGGGCACCTCCTACGAGCAGTACTTC. Amino acids: CASSLGPSGGTSYEQYF.